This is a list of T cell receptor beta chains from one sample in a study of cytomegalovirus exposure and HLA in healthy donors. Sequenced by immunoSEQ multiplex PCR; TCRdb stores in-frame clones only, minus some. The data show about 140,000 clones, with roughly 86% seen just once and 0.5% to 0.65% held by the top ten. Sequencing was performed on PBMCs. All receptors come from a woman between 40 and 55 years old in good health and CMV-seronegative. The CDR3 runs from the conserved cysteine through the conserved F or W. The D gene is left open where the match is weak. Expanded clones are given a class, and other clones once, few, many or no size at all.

CDR3 protein: CASSLSSSTDTQYF; CDR3 DNA: TGTGCCAGCAGCTTAAGTAGCAGCACAGATACGCAGTATTTT; D gene: NA; J gene: TRBJ2-3; V gene: TRBV7-2; clone size: NA
CDR3 protein: CASEYTGDYEQYF; CDR3 DNA: TGTGCCAGCGAGTATACAGGGGACTACGAGCAGTACTTC; D gene: TRBD1; J gene: TRBJ2-7; V gene: TRBV7-9; clone size: NA
CDR3 protein: CASSYVQGPVEQFF; CDR3 DNA: TGTGCCAGCAGCTATGTACAGGGTCCAGTTGAGCAGTTCTTC; D gene: NA; J gene: TRBJ2-1; V gene: TRBV7-8; clone size: NA
CDR3 protein: CASGRGGADTQYF; CDR3 DNA: TGTGCCAGCGGACGGGGGGGTGCAGATACGCAGTATTTT; D gene: TRBD2; J gene: TRBJ2-3; V gene: TRBV27; clone size: few
CDR3 protein: CASGRMGRTEAFF; CDR3 DNA: TGTGCCAGCGGGAGGATGGGGCGGACTGAAGCTTTCTTT; D gene: NA; J gene: TRBJ1-1; V gene: TRBV6-1; clone size: NA
CDR3 protein: CASSIGGQVGELFF; CDR3 DNA: TGTGCCAGTAGTATAGGGGGCCAGGTCGGGGAGCTGTTTTTT; D gene: NA; J gene: TRBJ2-2; V gene: TRBV19; clone size: NA
CDR3 protein: CASSLASPVGTQYF; CDR3 DNA: TGTGCCAGCAGCTTAGCGTCACCGGTTGGTACGCAGTATTTT; D gene: NA; J gene: TRBJ2-3; V gene: TRBV7-9; clone size: NA
CDR3 protein: CASSLVLAGGTQYF; CDR3 DNA: TGTGCCAGCAGCTTAGTCCTAGCGGGAGGTACGCAGTATTTT; D gene: TRBD2; J gene: TRBJ2-3; V gene: TRBV7-2; clone size: NA
CDR3 protein: CAWSPLSLYNEQFF; CDR3 DNA: TGTGCCTGGAGTCCCCTATCTCTATACAATGAGCAGTTCTTC; D gene: NA; J gene: TRBJ2-1; V gene: TRBV30; clone size: NA
CDR3 protein: CASSQAGVRSLAKNIQYF; CDR3 DNA: TGTGCCAGTAGTCAAGCGGGAGTTCGGTCTCTGGCCAAAAACATTCAGTACTTC; D gene: TRBD2; J gene: TRBJ2-4; V gene: TRBV19; clone size: few
CDR3 protein: CASSVYQGTNEKLFF; CDR3 DNA: TGTGCCAGCAGCGTTTACCAGGGGACGAATGAAAAACTGTTTTTT; D gene: NA; J gene: TRBJ1-4; V gene: TRBV9; clone size: NA
CDR3 protein: CAISESRENEQFF; CDR3 DNA: TGTGCCATCAGTGAGTCGCGGGAGAATGAGCAGTTCTTC; D gene: TRBD2; J gene: TRBJ2-1; V gene: TRBV10-3; clone size: NA
CDR3 protein: CSSSLDGDTQHF; CDR3 DNA: TGTTCCAGCAGCTTAGACGGGGACACCCAGCATTTT; D gene: NA; J gene: TRBJ1-5; V gene: TRBV7-9; clone size: NA
CDR3 protein: CASSPGLAGVTDTQYF; CDR3 DNA: TGCGCCAGCAGCCCTGGACTAGCGGGAGTCACAGATACGCAGTATTTT; D gene: TRBD2; J gene: TRBJ2-3; V gene: TRBV5-1; clone size: NA
CDR3 protein: CASSRKELNTEAFF; CDR3 DNA: TGTGCCAGCAGCCGAAAGGAGTTGAACACTGAAGCTTTCTTT; D gene: NA; J gene: TRBJ1-1; V gene: TRBV7-9; clone size: NA
CDR3 protein: CASSVGGGPYNEQFF; CDR3 DNA: TGTGCCAGCAGCGTAGGCGGGGGGCCCTACAATGAGCAGTTCTTC; D gene: TRBD2; J gene: TRBJ2-1; V gene: TRBV9; clone size: NA
CDR3 protein: CSSTIEQGTEAFF; CDR3 DNA: TGTTCCAGCACGATCGAGCAGGGCACTGAAGCTTTCTTT; D gene: NA; J gene: TRBJ1-1; V gene: TRBV7-9; clone size: NA
CDR3 protein: CASSPGLAETQYF; CDR3 DNA: TGTGCCAGCAGCCCAGGACTAGCGGAGACCCAGTACTTC; D gene: TRBD2; J gene: TRBJ2-5; V gene: TRBV7-9; clone size: NA
CDR3 protein: CASSEGQGLAGSYEQYF; CDR3 DNA: TGTGCCAGCAGCGAGGGACAGGGATTAGCTGGGAGTTACGAGCAGTACTTC; D gene: TRBD1; J gene: TRBJ2-7; V gene: TRBV9; clone size: NA
CDR3 protein: CATSRDPWGTSGSSGRTDTQYF; CDR3 DNA: TGTGCCACCAGCAGAGATCCATGGGGGACTAGCGGGAGTTCAGGTCGCACAGATACGCAGTATTTT; D gene: TRBD2; J gene: TRBJ2-3; V gene: TRBV15; clone size: NA
CDR3 protein: CASSLGGDTQYF; CDR3 DNA: TGTGCCAGCAGCTTGGGAGGGGATACGCAGTATTTT; D gene: NA; J gene: TRBJ2-3; V gene: TRBV5-6; clone size: NA
CDR3 protein: CASTPGLAGDTQYF; CDR3 DNA: TGTGCCAGCACCCCTGGGCTAGCGGGAGATACGCAGTATTTT; D gene: TRBD2; J gene: TRBJ2-3; V gene: TRBV2; clone size: NA
CDR3 protein: CASSLAQDNYGYTF; CDR3 DNA: TGTGCCAGCAGCTTGGCCCAGGATAACTATGGCTACACCTTC; D gene: NA; J gene: TRBJ1-2; V gene: TRBV5-4; clone size: NA
CDR3 protein: CASSQVLAAYNEQFF; CDR3 DNA: TGTGCCAGCAGCCAAGTACTAGCGGCCTACAATGAGCAGTTCTTC; D gene: TRBD2; J gene: TRBJ2-1; V gene: TRBV4-2; clone size: NA
CDR3 protein: CASSYSPTTSLHTQYF; CDR3 DNA: TGTGCCAGCAGTTACTCCCCCACGACTAGTCTGCATACGCAGTATTTT; D gene: NA; J gene: TRBJ2-3; V gene: TRBV6-5; clone size: NA
CDR3 protein: CASSGRDRAGHEQYF; CDR3 DNA: TGTGCCAGTAGCGGCCGGGACAGGGCGGGCCACGAGCAGTACTTC; D gene: TRBD1; J gene: TRBJ2-7; V gene: TRBV5-4; clone size: NA
CDR3 protein: CASIGGTGGSRNTGELFF; CDR3 DNA: TGTGCCAGCATCGGGGGGACAGGGGGTTCGCGGAACACCGGGGAGCTGTTTTTT; D gene: TRBD1; J gene: TRBJ2-2; V gene: TRBV7-9; clone size: NA
CDR3 protein: CSASLIGQYF; CDR3 DNA: TGCAGTGCTAGTTTGATCGGGCAGTACTTC; D gene: NA; J gene: TRBJ2-7; V gene: TRBV20-1; clone size: NA
CDR3 protein: CSSSLSGGADTQYF; CDR3 DNA: TGTTCCAGCAGCTTATCGGGAGGGGCAGATACGCAGTATTTT; D gene: TRBD2; J gene: TRBJ2-3; V gene: TRBV7-9; clone size: NA
CDR3 protein: CASSFQGDQPQHF; CDR3 DNA: TGTGCCAGCAGCTTTCAGGGGGACCAGCCCCAGCATTTT; D gene: TRBD1; J gene: TRBJ1-5; V gene: TRBV5-5; clone size: NA
CDR3 protein: CASSLGTANTEAFF; CDR3 DNA: TGTGCCAGCAGCCTCGGGACAGCGAACACTGAAGCTTTCTTT; D gene: TRBD1; J gene: TRBJ1-1; V gene: TRBV7-2; clone size: NA
CDR3 protein: CASSPGGTGGYTQYF; CDR3 DNA: TGTGCCAGCAGCCCGGGGGGGACAGGGGGGTATACGCAGTATTTT; D gene: TRBD1; J gene: TRBJ2-3; V gene: TRBV5-4; clone size: NA
CDR3 protein: CASSLGQGLNEQYF; CDR3 DNA: TGTGCCAGCAGTCTTGGACAGGGTTTAAACGAGCAGTACTTC; D gene: TRBD1; J gene: TRBJ2-7; V gene: TRBV27; clone size: NA
CDR3 protein: CASSLEGGLNTEAFF; CDR3 DNA: TGTGCCAGCAGCTTAGAGGGGGGGTTAAACACTGAAGCTTTCTTT; D gene: NA; J gene: TRBJ1-1; V gene: TRBV7-3; clone size: NA
CDR3 protein: CASSYTRAADTQYF; CDR3 DNA: TGTGCCAGCAGCTATACCCGAGCTGCAGATACGCAGTATTTT; D gene: NA; J gene: TRBJ2-3; V gene: TRBV5-4; clone size: NA
CDR3 protein: CASSPRTASPYNEQFF; CDR3 DNA: TGTGCCAGTAGTCCACGGACAGCTAGTCCCTACAATGAGCAGTTCTTC; D gene: NA; J gene: TRBJ2-1; V gene: TRBV19; clone size: NA
CDR3 protein: CASSHPPQGGDEQYF; CDR3 DNA: TGTGCCAGCAGCCACCCCCCCCAGGGAGGTGACGAGCAGTACTTC; D gene: NA; J gene: TRBJ2-7; V gene: TRBV7-9; clone size: NA
CDR3 protein: CSVRGGNLVVLNTEAFF; CDR3 DNA: TGCAGCGTCCGGGGGGGGAATCTTGTCGTGCTGAACACTGAAGCTTTCTTT; D gene: NA; J gene: TRBJ1-1; V gene: TRBV29-1; clone size: NA
CDR3 protein: CASSLVGTLDLGTQYF; CDR3 DNA: TGTGCCAGCAGCTTAGTCGGGACTCTCGATCTTGGGACCCAGTACTTC; D gene: NA; J gene: TRBJ2-5; V gene: TRBV7-8; clone size: NA
CDR3 protein: CASSSATGDISYEQYF; CDR3 DNA: TGTGCCAGCAGTTCCGCGACAGGGGACATCTCCTACGAGCAGTACTTC; D gene: TRBD1; J gene: TRBJ2-7; V gene: TRBV6-5; clone size: NA
CDR3 protein: CASGTGSSYNEQFF; CDR3 DNA: TGCGCCAGCGGCACCGGGAGCTCCTACAATGAGCAGTTCTTC; D gene: NA; J gene: TRBJ2-1; V gene: TRBV5-1; clone size: NA